This entry describes one T cell receptor (beta chain). Vbeta (60) and Jbeta (13) primers were used in the PCR. Method: immunoSEQ multiplex PCR; TCRdb's copy keeps in-frame clones and lacks some. The profile shows approximately 140,000 clones, about 60% of them singletons. Per the germline V gene, CDR1 is MGHRA and CDR2 is YSYEKL. The CDR3 contains 17 residues. V lost 0 bases to trimming and J lost 3 bases; unmatched junction nucleotides: 11. This record belongs to a study of cytomegalovirus exposure and HLA in healthy donors. What was sequenced was PBMCs. The chain combines TRBV4-1 with TRBJ2-7; 7 bases are a match to TRBD1. The TCR sequence derives from a woman in her fifties or sixties in good health and CMV-seropositive. The CDR3 sequence: CASSQEFLRDSYYEQYF. The CDR3 nucleotides read TGCGCCAGCAGCCAAGAATTCTTGAGGGACAGTTACTACGAGCAGTACTTC.